The present entry profiles one TCR beta chain with its context. The target antigen is unknown. This sample is drawn from a study of spatial heterogeneity in lung cancer. Study observations and caveats: Counts of expanded intratumoral alpha and beta TCRs tracked tumor mutation counts.

Time point described: sample taken at primary tumor resection. Trimming cost V 2 bases and J 1 base; bases outside gene matches: 1. Per germline, CDR1 SGHRS and CDR2 YFSETQ. The CDR3 covers 15 residues. TCRdb itself ran the 5' RACE reads through MiXCR, one entry per CDR3 protein. The repertoire has fewer than 4,500 distinct CDR3 sequences, about 10% of them found once; the top ten carry approximately 56%. Sequencing was performed on lung tumor tissue, taken at surgery. The receptor comes from a male donor with early-stage non-small cell lung cancer. J is TRBJ2-2 and V is TRBV5-1; 8 bases are shared with TRBD1. The CDR3 nucleotides are TGCGCCAGCAGCTTACAGGGGGAGAACACCGGGGAGCTGTTTTTT. Its protein product is CASSLQGENTGELFF.